This TCR beta chain stems from a study of cytomegalovirus exposure and HLA in healthy donors. Turning to this clone: The antigen remains unidentified.

General study results and limits: Most of the TCR beta V segments (in an earlier analysis) were productive either about 87% or about 30% of the time. In a later analysis, HLA-C alleles had the fewest associated TCRs, DRB1 alleles the most.

The PCR had 60 Vbeta and 13 Jbeta primers. Profiled with immunoSEQ multiplex PCR; TCRdb holds only in-frame clones, not every one. This table holds approximately 220,000 clones, approximately 88% found once. The CDR3 has 16 residues. The V and J ends lost 7 bases and 5 bases, in that order; junction bases with no gene match: 12. CDR1 PRHDT and CDR2 FYEKMQ come from the germline V gene (reference sequence). The chain carries TRBV13 and TRBJ2-3, with 10 bases fitting TRBD2. The source is a boy aged 2 to 10 in good health and CMV-seronegative. Material for sequencing was PBMCs. The CDR3 nucleotides read TGTGCCAGCACGGAGCGGGGGGGCCCAATGGGAGATACGCAGTATTTT. Protein: CASTERGGPMGDTQYF. Drawing the rest from reference TRBV13 and TRBJ2-3, the complete variable domain is AAGVIQSPRHLIKEKRETATLKCYPIPRHDTVYWYQQGPGQDPQFLISFYEKMQSDKGSIPDRFSAQQFSDYHSELNMSSLELGDSALYFCASTERGGPMGDTQYFGPGTRLTVL.